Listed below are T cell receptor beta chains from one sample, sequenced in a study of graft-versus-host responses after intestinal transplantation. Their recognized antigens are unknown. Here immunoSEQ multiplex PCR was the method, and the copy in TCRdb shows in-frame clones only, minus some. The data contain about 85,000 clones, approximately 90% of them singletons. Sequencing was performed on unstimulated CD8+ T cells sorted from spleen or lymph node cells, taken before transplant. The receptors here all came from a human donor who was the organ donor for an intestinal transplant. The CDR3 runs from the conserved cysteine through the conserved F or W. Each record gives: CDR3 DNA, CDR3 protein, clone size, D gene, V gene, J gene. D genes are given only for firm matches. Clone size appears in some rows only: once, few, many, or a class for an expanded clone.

CDR3 DNA: TGCGCCAGCAGCCTTCTACCTAGCGGGGGATACCAAGAGACCCAGTACTTC; CDR3 protein: CASSLLPSGGYQETQYF; clone size: NA; D gene: TRBD2; V gene: TRBV4-1; J gene: TRBJ2-5
CDR3 DNA: TGTGCCAGCAGCTCTCCCGGACAGGGCGCGCGCTATGGCTACACCTTC; CDR3 protein: CASSSPGQGARYGYTF; clone size: NA; D gene: TRBD1; V gene: TRBV11-2; J gene: TRBJ1-2
CDR3 DNA: TGTGCCAGCAGTTTATTGGGGGCTGCCTACAATGAGCAGTTCTTC; CDR3 protein: CASSLLGAAYNEQFF; clone size: once; D gene: NA; V gene: TRBV27; J gene: TRBJ2-1
CDR3 DNA: TGCGCCATCAGATCCGGGGCCGGCGGTGGCTACACCTTC; CDR3 protein: CAIRSGAGGGYTF; clone size: once; D gene: NA; V gene: TRBV5-1; J gene: TRBJ1-2
CDR3 DNA: TGTGCCAGTAGAGCACTAGCGGAGTACAATGAGCAGTTCTTC; CDR3 protein: CASRALAEYNEQFF; clone size: NA; D gene: TRBD2; V gene: TRBV19; J gene: TRBJ2-1
CDR3 DNA: TGCGCCAGCAGCCAGAGCTCCTACAATGAGCAGTTCTTC; CDR3 protein: CASSQSSYNEQFF; clone size: NA; D gene: NA; V gene: TRBV4-1; J gene: TRBJ2-1
CDR3 DNA: TGCGCCAGCAGCTATGGGACTAGCGGGGGTCACGAGCAGTACTTC; CDR3 protein: CASSYGTSGGHEQYF; clone size: NA; D gene: TRBD2; V gene: TRBV5-1; J gene: TRBJ2-7
CDR3 DNA: TGTGCCAGCAGTTTGGGGAGTTCTGGAAACACCATATATTTT; CDR3 protein: CASSLGSSGNTIYF; clone size: NA; D gene: NA; V gene: TRBV28; J gene: TRBJ1-3
CDR3 DNA: TGTGCCAGCAGCCCCCAGCGGGGGGGCCTGTACGTGGGGGAAAACATTCAGTACTTC; CDR3 protein: CASSPQRGGLYVGENIQYF; clone size: once; D gene: TRBD2; V gene: TRBV7-9; J gene: TRBJ2-4
CDR3 DNA: TGTGCCAGTAGTATTGACTCGGGACAGGGGGAGTACTTC; CDR3 protein: CASSIDSGQGEYF; clone size: NA; D gene: TRBD1; V gene: TRBV19; J gene: TRBJ2-4
CDR3 DNA: TGTGCCAGCAGTTATGGAGGGGGCGGCTACGAGCAGTACTTC; CDR3 protein: CASSYGGGGYEQYF; clone size: NA; D gene: NA; V gene: TRBV6-5; J gene: TRBJ2-7
CDR3 DNA: TGTGCCAGCAGCCCAGAAGCGACAGGTTGGGATACGCAGTATTTT; CDR3 protein: CASSPEATGWDTQYF; clone size: NA; D gene: NA; V gene: TRBV7-3; J gene: TRBJ2-3
CDR3 DNA: TGTGCCAGCAGTCCACTTAGCTCCTACAATGAGCAGTTCTTC; CDR3 protein: CASSPLSSYNEQFF; clone size: NA; D gene: NA; V gene: TRBV6-5; J gene: TRBJ2-1
CDR3 DNA: TGCGCCAGCCGTGACACTGAAGCTTTCTTT; CDR3 protein: CASRDTEAFF; clone size: few; D gene: NA; V gene: TRBV10-2; J gene: TRBJ1-1
CDR3 DNA: TGTGCCAGCAGCTTGGGACAGGGTTGGAGTGGGGGCTACACCTTC; CDR3 protein: CASSLGQGWSGGYTF; clone size: NA; D gene: TRBD1; V gene: TRBV13; J gene: TRBJ1-2
CDR3 DNA: TGCACCAGCAGCCAAGTTGAGGGACCTCAACCTCTCTACGAGCAGTACTTC; CDR3 protein: CTSSQVEGPQPLYEQYF; clone size: NA; D gene: NA; V gene: TRBV1; J gene: TRBJ2-7
CDR3 DNA: TGTGCCAGCAGTGAAGGTGGGCCCAAAAACATTCAGTACTTC; CDR3 protein: CASSEGGPKNIQYF; clone size: NA; D gene: NA; V gene: TRBV2; J gene: TRBJ2-4
CDR3 DNA: TGTGCCAGTAGTATAGGCCCGGGCGCGAACTATGGCTACACCTTC; CDR3 protein: CASSIGPGANYGYTF; clone size: NA; D gene: NA; V gene: TRBV19; J gene: TRBJ1-2
CDR3 DNA: TGTGCCAGCAATTTTCCGGACAGGGCCTACGAGCAGTACTTC; CDR3 protein: CASNFPDRAYEQYF; clone size: NA; D gene: TRBD1; V gene: TRBV11-2; J gene: TRBJ2-7
CDR3 DNA: TGTGCCAGCAGCTCCCGAAAAGCGGGAGGGCCTTGGGAGCAGTACTTC; CDR3 protein: CASSSRKAGGPWEQYF; clone size: NA; D gene: TRBD2; V gene: TRBV13; J gene: TRBJ2-7
CDR3 DNA: TGTGCCAGCAGCCACGGGACAGAGCAGTTCTTC; CDR3 protein: CASSHGTEQFF; clone size: NA; D gene: NA; V gene: TRBV7-3; J gene: TRBJ2-1
CDR3 DNA: TGCGCCAGCAGCCAAGAAAGCACCGGCAAAGTGTCAACTGAAGCTTTCTTT; CDR3 protein: CASSQESTGKVSTEAFF; clone size: NA; D gene: NA; V gene: TRBV4-1; J gene: TRBJ1-1
CDR3 DNA: TGCGCCAGCAGCTTGGGGTTTGGGCGGGAGTCCTACGAGCAGTACTTC; CDR3 protein: CASSLGFGRESYEQYF; clone size: NA; D gene: TRBD2; V gene: TRBV5-1; J gene: TRBJ2-7
CDR3 DNA: TGTGCCAGCAGTGCTCTTACCGGGACCCGTAGCACTGAAGCTTTCTTT; CDR3 protein: CASSALTGTRSTEAFF; clone size: NA; D gene: NA; V gene: TRBV2; J gene: TRBJ1-1
CDR3 DNA: TGTGCCAGCAGTGAATGGGCAGACAACACTGAAGCTTTCTTT; CDR3 protein: CASSEWADNTEAFF; clone size: NA; D gene: NA; V gene: TRBV25-1; J gene: TRBJ1-1
CDR3 DNA: TGTGCCAGCAGCCTCACCCCAGCGGGGGAAGTTTTAGATACGCAGTATTTT; CDR3 protein: CASSLTPAGEVLDTQYF; clone size: once; D gene: TRBD2; V gene: TRBV7-2; J gene: TRBJ2-3
CDR3 DNA: TGTGCCAGCAGCTACACCTACACCGGGGAGCTGTTTTTT; CDR3 protein: CASSYTYTGELFF; clone size: NA; D gene: NA; V gene: TRBV9; J gene: TRBJ2-2
CDR3 DNA: TGTGCCAGCTCTAACAGGGCGTTAGGCTACACCTTC; CDR3 protein: CASSNRALGYTF; clone size: NA; D gene: NA; V gene: TRBV6-5; J gene: TRBJ1-2
CDR3 DNA: TGTGCCAGCAGCGTAGTCCCTGGCAATGAGCAGTTCTTC; CDR3 protein: CASSVVPGNEQFF; clone size: NA; D gene: NA; V gene: TRBV9; J gene: TRBJ2-1
CDR3 DNA: TGTGCCAGCAGCAATACCGACAGGGGCGGAAAACTGTTTTTT; CDR3 protein: CASSNTDRGGKLFF; clone size: NA; D gene: TRBD1; V gene: TRBV13; J gene: TRBJ1-4
CDR3 DNA: TGTGCCTGGACAGGTTGGACAGAGGTCGAAGCTTTCTTT; CDR3 protein: CAWTGWTEVEAFF; clone size: NA; D gene: NA; V gene: TRBV30; J gene: TRBJ1-1
CDR3 DNA: TGTGCCAGCAGCCTCGGGGGACCTAATGAAAAACTGTTTTTT; CDR3 protein: CASSLGGPNEKLFF; clone size: NA; D gene: NA; V gene: TRBV7-9; J gene: TRBJ1-4
CDR3 DNA: TGTGCCAGCAGCTCAGGACTAGCAACAGATACGCAGTATTTT; CDR3 protein: CASSSGLATDTQYF; clone size: NA; D gene: TRBD2; V gene: TRBV5-4; J gene: TRBJ2-3
CDR3 DNA: TGTGCCAGCAGCTTACCCGGACAGGGATTCAGAACAGATACGCAGTATTTT; CDR3 protein: CASSLPGQGFRTDTQYF; clone size: once; D gene: TRBD1; V gene: TRBV7-3; J gene: TRBJ2-3
CDR3 DNA: TGCGCCAGCAGTGAGTTTGGGAACACTGAAGCTTTCTTT; CDR3 protein: CASSEFGNTEAFF; clone size: NA; D gene: NA; V gene: TRBV10-1; J gene: TRBJ1-1
CDR3 DNA: TGTGCCAGCAGTTTATTGGCTAGCGGGAGTTACGAGCAGTACTTC; CDR3 protein: CASSLLASGSYEQYF; clone size: NA; D gene: TRBD2; V gene: TRBV27; J gene: TRBJ2-7
CDR3 DNA: TGTGCCAGCAGTTTATCGACCCCAGGGTGGAACACTGAAGCTTTCTTT; CDR3 protein: CASSLSTPGWNTEAFF; clone size: NA; D gene: NA; V gene: TRBV27; J gene: TRBJ1-1
CDR3 DNA: TGTGCCAGTAGCTTCGGGCCACCTAGCACAGATACGCAGTATTTT; CDR3 protein: CASSFGPPSTDTQYF; clone size: NA; D gene: NA; V gene: TRBV19; J gene: TRBJ2-3
CDR3 DNA: TGTGCCAGCAGCCCCCGAAGGGCGGGGGCCCCTTACAATGAGCAGTTCTTC; CDR3 protein: CASSPRRAGAPYNEQFF; clone size: NA; D gene: NA; V gene: TRBV7-9; J gene: TRBJ2-1
CDR3 DNA: TGTGCCAGCAGCGACGGACTAGCGGGAGGAGAGACCCAGTACTTC; CDR3 protein: CASSDGLAGGETQYF; clone size: NA; D gene: TRBD2; V gene: TRBV7-3; J gene: TRBJ2-5
CDR3 DNA: TGCGCCAGCAGCCAAATATCGGACCCGGGGGAGCAGTACTTC; CDR3 protein: CASSQISDPGEQYF; clone size: once; D gene: NA; V gene: TRBV4-1; J gene: TRBJ2-7
CDR3 DNA: TGTGCCAGCAGTTTTCCGCTGCAGGGCTACGAGCAGTACTTC; CDR3 protein: CASSFPLQGYEQYF; clone size: NA; D gene: NA; V gene: TRBV28; J gene: TRBJ2-7
CDR3 DNA: TGTGCCAGCAGCTCACAAACCTACGAGCAGTACTTC; CDR3 protein: CASSSQTYEQYF; clone size: once; D gene: NA; V gene: TRBV7-8; J gene: TRBJ2-7
CDR3 DNA: TGTGCCAGCAGCTTATATTATGGGGTGACAAATTACGAGCAGTACTTC; CDR3 protein: CASSLYYGVTNYEQYF; clone size: NA; D gene: NA; V gene: TRBV7-8; J gene: TRBJ2-7
CDR3 DNA: TGTGCCACCTTTAGGAGACAGGGCCACACAAATGAAGCTTTCTTT; CDR3 protein: CATFRRQGHTNEAFF; clone size: few; D gene: TRBD1; V gene: TRBV27; J gene: TRBJ1-1